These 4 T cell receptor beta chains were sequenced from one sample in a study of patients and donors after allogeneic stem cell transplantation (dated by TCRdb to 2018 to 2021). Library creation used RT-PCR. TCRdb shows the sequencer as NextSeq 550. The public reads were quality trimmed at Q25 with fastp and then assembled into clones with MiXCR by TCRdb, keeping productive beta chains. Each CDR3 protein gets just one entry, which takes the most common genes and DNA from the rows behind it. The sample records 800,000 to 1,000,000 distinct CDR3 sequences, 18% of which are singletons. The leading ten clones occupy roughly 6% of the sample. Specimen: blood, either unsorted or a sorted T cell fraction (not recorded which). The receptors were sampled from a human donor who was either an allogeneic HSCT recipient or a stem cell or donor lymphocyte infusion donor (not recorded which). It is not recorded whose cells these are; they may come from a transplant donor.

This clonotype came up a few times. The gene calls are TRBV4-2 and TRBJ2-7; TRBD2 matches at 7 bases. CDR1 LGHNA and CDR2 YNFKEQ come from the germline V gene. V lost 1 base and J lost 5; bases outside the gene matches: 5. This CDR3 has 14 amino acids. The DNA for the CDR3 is TGTGCCAGCAGCCAAGTTTTGGGGGGGGACGAGCAGTACTTC. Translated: CASSQVLGGDEQYF.

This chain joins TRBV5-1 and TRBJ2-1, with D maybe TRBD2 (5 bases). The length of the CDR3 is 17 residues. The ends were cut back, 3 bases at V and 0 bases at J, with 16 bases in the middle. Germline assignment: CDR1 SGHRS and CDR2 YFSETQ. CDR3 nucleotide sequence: TGCGCCAGCAGCTCTGTGGCGGGTCCAAACTCCTACAATGAGCAGTTCTTC. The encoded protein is CASSSVAGPNSYNEQFF.

The CDR3 DNA is TGTGCCAGCAGTTTTATTACGACAGGGGGCTCTGGGGCCAACGTCCTGACTTTC. As protein: CASSFITTGGSGANVLTF. The V and J genes are TRBV12-3 or TRBV12-4 and TRBJ2-6, with 9 bases matching TRBD1. V lost 3 bases, J lost 0 bases, and 6 bases stayed unmatched. The CDR3 spans 18 residues.

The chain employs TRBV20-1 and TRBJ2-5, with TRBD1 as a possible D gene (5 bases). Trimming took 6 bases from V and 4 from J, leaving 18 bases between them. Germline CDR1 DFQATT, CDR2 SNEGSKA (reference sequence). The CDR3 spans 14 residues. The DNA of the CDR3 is TGCAGTGCCCGGCAGGGTTCTCTTGGAGAGACCCAGTACTTC. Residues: CSARQGSLGETQYF.